This T cell receptor beta chain is drawn from a study of cytomegalovirus exposure and HLA in healthy donors. V gave up 5 bases and J gave up 3 bases; unmatched junction bases: 8. The CDR3 length is 15 residues. CDR1 and CDR2 from the germline V gene are SGHTA and FQGTGA. Study-level points and caveats: In a later analysis, V- and J-gene trimming of beta chains associated with a DCLRE1C missense variant, replicated independently. Immune exposure was documented only through CMV serostatus. Some V segments, including TRBV6-2 and TRBV6-3, were excluded as indistinguishable.

Regarding this clone: Its specificity is not known.

13 Jbeta primers and 60 Vbeta primers were used for the PCR. This table comes from immunoSEQ multiplex PCR, and its TCRdb copy is limited to in-frame clones, with some not included. The sample shows 100,000 to 150,000 clones, 70% to 80% of them seen only once. The chain combines TRBV7-3 with TRBJ2-5; 8 bases are shared with TRBD2. This TCR was recovered from a woman aged 60 to 75 in good health and CMV-seropositive. The sequenced sample consisted of PBMCs. In nucleotides, the CDR3 is TGTGCCAGCAGCCTGATAGCGGGACACGAAGAGACCCAGTACTTC. Its translation is CASSLIAGHEETQYF.